The clone carrying this T cell receptor (beta chain) has ten or more counts. Antigen unknown. Sequencing was performed with immunoSEQ multiplex PCR; in TCRdb, only in-frame clones are kept and a portion is missing. This sample has about 13,000 clones, with 25% to 30% found just once. The CDR3 runs 14 residues. Germline CDR1 SGHNT, CDR2 YENEEA. The trim removed 3 bases at V and 4 bases at J, leaving 4 bases unmatched. Treatment reported: randomized to nivolumab then ipilimumab (arm A) or the reverse (arm B). The entry originates in a study of sequential checkpoint blockade in melanoma. Study-level background: Randomization was 1:1 between first-line nivolumab→ipilimumab and ipilimumab→nivolumab. Each arm's sequence ended with maintenance nivolumab. Whole-study findings and limits: Rising tumor T-cell fraction and clonality meant about 30 times likelier benefit.

This chain joins TRBV11-3 and TRBJ1-2, with TRBD1 matching over 8 bases. Sequencing used tumor tissue (inferred from file names), obtained from a patient given nivolumab and ipilimumab in sequence. The sequence was collected from a human donor with melanoma. The CDR3 loop is CASSLTGAIYGYTF. The CDR3 DNA is TGTGCCAGCAGCTTGACAGGGGCCATCTATGGCTACACCTTC.